The clone carrying this T cell receptor beta chain was recorded at least ten times. As yet, its antigen is unknown. The study enrolled patients aged 18 to 65 with newly diagnosed hyperthyroidism of under 2 months' duration. Clinical symptoms, serum thyroxine, TRAb, thyroid ultrasound and orbital computed tomography informed diagnoses. These data originate in a study of T cells in Graves' hyperthyroidism and ophthalmopathy. Study results and limitations: Classification by a 13 V-J model distinguished ophthalmopathy from stable hyperthyroidism. Ophthalmopathy, as predicted by the model, came a median roughly 6.3 months after the prediction.

Amplified regions were TCR beta CDR3 sequences from RNA transcripts. RT-PCR in the first round (using the HTBI primer set) targeted the TCR CDR3. TCRdb re-derived calls from the multiplex PCR reads in MiXCR, one entry per CDR3 protein. The sample contains approximately 400,000 distinct CDR3 sequences, around 14% of which appear only once. The sequenced material came from blood. This receptor was taken from a woman between 18 and 29 years old with Graves' hyperthyroidism that later progressed to Graves' ophthalmopathy.

The CDR3 DNA follows: TGTGCCACTTCTTGGGACACCGGGGAGCTGTTTTTT. Translated: CATSWDTGELFF. The rearrangement joins TRBV2 to TRBJ2-2; unclear D gene. Trimming removed 10 bases from V and 3 bases from J, with 9 bases in between. This CDR3 has 12 amino acids. The germline CDR1 and CDR2 sequences are SNHLY and FYNNEI.